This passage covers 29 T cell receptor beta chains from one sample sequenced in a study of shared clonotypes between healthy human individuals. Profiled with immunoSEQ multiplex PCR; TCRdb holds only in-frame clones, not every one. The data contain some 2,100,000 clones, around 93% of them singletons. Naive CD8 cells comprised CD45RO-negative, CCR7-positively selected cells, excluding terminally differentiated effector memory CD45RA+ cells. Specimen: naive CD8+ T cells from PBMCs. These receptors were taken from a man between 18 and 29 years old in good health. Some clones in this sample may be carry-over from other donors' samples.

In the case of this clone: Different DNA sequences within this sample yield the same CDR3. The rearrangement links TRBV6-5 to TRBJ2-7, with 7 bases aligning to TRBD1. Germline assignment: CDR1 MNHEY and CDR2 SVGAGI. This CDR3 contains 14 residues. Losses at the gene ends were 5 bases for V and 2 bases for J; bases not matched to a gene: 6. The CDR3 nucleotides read TGTGCCAGCAGTCCCCGGGACAGACCCTACGAGCAGTACTTC. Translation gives CASSPRDRPYEQYF.

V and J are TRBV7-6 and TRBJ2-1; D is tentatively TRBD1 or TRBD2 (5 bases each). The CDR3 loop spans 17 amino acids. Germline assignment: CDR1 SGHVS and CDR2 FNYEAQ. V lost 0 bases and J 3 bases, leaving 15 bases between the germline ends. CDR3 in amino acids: CASSLAWGGPDYNEQFF. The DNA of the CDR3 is TGTGCCAGCAGCTTAGCCTGGGGCGGGCCAGACTACAATGAGCAGTTCTTC.

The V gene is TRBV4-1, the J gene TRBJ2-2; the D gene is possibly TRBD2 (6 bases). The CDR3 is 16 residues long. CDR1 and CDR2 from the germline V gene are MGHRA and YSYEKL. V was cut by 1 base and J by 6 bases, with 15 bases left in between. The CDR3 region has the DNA TGCGCCAGCAGCCAAGCGGGGAGGTTGAATGCCGGGGAGCTGTTTTTT. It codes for CASSQAGRLNAGELFF.

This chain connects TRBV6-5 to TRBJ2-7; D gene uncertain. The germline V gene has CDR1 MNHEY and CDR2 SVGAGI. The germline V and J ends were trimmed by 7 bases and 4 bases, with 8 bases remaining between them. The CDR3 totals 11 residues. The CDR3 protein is CASTDGYEQYF. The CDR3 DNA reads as TGTGCCAGCACCGACGGGTACGAGCAGTACTTC.

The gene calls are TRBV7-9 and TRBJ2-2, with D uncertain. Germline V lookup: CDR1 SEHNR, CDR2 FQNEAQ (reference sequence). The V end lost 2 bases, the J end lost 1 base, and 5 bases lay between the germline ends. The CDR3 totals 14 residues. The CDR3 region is CASSLLVNTGELFF. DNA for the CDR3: TGTGCCAGCAGCTTACTGGTGAACACCGGGGAGCTGTTTTTT.

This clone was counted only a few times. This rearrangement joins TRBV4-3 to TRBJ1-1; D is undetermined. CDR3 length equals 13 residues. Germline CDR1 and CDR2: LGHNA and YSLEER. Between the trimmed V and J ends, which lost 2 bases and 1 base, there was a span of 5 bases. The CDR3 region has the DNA TGCGCCAGCAGCCAACGGGCGAACACTGAAGCTTTCTTT. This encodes CASSQRANTEAFF.

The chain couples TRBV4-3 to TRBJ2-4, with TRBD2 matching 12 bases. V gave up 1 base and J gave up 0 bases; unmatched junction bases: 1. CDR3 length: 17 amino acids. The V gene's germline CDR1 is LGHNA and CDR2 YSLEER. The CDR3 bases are TGCGCCAGCAGCCAAGGACTAGCGGGAGAAGCCAAAAACATTCAGTACTTC. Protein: CASSQGLAGEAKNIQYF.

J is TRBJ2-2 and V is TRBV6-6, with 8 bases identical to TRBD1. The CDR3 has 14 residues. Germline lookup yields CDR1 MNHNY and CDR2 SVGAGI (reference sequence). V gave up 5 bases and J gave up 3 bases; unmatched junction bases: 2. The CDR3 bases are TGTGCCAGCAGTATGGACAGGGACACCGGGGAGCTGTTTTTT. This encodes CASSMDRDTGELFF.

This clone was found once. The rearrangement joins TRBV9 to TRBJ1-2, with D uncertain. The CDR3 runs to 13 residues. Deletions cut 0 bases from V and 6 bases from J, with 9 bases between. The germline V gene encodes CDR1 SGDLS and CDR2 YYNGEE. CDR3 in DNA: TGTGCCAGCAGCGTAGGAAGTATAGATGGCTACACCTTC. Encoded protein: CASSVGSIDGYTF.

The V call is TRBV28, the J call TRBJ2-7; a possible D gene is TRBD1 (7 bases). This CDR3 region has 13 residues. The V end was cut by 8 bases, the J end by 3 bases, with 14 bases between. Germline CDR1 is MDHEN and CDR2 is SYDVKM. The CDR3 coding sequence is TGTGCCAGCGAAAACAGGGGAGGCTACGAGCAGTACTTC. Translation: CASENRGGYEQYF. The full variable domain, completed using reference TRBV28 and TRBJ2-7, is DVKVTQSSRYLVKRTGEKVFLECVQDMDHENMFWYRQDPGLGLRLIYFSYDVKMKEKGDIPEGYSVSREKKERFSLILESASTNQTSMYLCASENRGGYEQYFGPGTRLTVT.

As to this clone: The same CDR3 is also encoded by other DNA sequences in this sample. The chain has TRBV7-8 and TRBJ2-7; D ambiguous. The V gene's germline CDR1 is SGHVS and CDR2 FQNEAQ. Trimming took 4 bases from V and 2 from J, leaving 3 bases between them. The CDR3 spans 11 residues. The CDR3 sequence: CASSSAYEQYF. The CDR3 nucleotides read TGTGCCAGCAGCTCGGCCTACGAGCAGTACTTC.

CDR3 nucleotide sequence: TGTGCCAGTAGTATCGGAAGCTACGTCTCCTACGAGCAGTACTTC. This translates into CASSIGSYVSYEQYF. V gene TRBV19 combines with J gene TRBJ2-7; the D is unclear. CDR3 size: 15 residues. V was pared by 3 bases and J by 0 bases, with 12 bases between. CDR1 is LNHDA and CDR2 is SQIVND in the germline V gene (reference sequence). The variable domain in full, completed from reference TRBV19 and TRBJ2-7, reads DGGITQSPKYLFRKEGQNVTLSCEQNLNHDAMYWYRQDPGQGLRLIYYSQIVNDFQKGDIAEGYSVSREKKESFPLTVTSAQKNPTAFYLCASSIGSYVSYEQYFGPGTRLTVT.

CDR3 coding DNA: TGTGCCACCAGCAGAGAGACAGGGGGAAATGAAAAACTGTTTTTT. Residues: CATSRETGGNEKLFF. The rearrangement uses TRBV15 and TRBJ1-4, with 9 bases that match TRBD1. V lost 0 bases to trimming and J lost 5 bases; unmatched junction nucleotides: 1. This CDR3 is 15 amino acids long. Looked up from germline, CDR1 is LNHNV and CDR2 is YYDKDF (reference sequence).

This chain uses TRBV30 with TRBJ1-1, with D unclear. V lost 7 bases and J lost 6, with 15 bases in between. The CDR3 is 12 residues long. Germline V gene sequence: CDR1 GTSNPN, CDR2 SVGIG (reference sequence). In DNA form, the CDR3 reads TGTGCCTTCCGGACCCTCAGGCCTGAAGCTTTCTTT. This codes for CAFRTLRPEAFF.

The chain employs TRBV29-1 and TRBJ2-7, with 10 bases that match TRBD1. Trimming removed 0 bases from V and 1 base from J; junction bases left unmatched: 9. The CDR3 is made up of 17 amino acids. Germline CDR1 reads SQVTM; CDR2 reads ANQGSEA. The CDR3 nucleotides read TGCAGCGTTGAAGATCCGTTAGGGGGACAGGGGTCCTACGAGCAGTACTTC. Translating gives CSVEDPLGGQGSYEQYF.

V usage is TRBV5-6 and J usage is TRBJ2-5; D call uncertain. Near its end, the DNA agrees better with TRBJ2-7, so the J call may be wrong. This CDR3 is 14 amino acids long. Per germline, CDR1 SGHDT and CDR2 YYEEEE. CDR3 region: CASSLVQEPYEQYF. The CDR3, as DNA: TGTGCCAGCAGCTTGGTCCAGGAACCCTACGAGCAGTACTTC.

This CDR3 is CASTTMQDSNQPQHF. CDR3 bases: TGTGCCAGTACCACTATGCAGGATAGCAATCAGCCCCAGCATTTT. The rearrangement links TRBV19 to TRBJ1-5; D not certain. In germline, CDR1 is LNHDA, CDR2 SQIVND (reference sequence). Trimming stripped 7 bases from V and 0 bases from J, with 13 bases between. This CDR3 is built from 15 residues.

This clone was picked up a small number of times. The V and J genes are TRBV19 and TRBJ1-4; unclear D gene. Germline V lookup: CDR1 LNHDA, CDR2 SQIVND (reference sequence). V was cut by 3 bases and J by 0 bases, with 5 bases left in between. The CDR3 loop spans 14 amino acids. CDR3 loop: CASSIGATNEKLFF. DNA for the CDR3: TGTGCCAGTAGTATTGGTGCAACTAATGAAAAACTGTTTTTT.

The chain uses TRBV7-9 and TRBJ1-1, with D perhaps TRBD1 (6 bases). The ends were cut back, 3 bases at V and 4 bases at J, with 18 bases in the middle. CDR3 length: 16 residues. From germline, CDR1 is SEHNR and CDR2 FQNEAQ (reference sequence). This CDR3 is CASSFFPGGRLTEAFF. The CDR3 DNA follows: TGTGCCAGCAGCTTTTTCCCCGGGGGCCGGCTCACTGAAGCTTTCTTT.

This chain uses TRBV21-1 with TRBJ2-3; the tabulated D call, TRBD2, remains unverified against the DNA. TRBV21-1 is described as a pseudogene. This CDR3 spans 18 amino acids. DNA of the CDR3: TGTGCCAGCAGCAAAGGTGGACTAGCGGGACTCTTAACAGATACGCAGTATTTT. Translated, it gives CASSKGGLAGLLTDTQYF.

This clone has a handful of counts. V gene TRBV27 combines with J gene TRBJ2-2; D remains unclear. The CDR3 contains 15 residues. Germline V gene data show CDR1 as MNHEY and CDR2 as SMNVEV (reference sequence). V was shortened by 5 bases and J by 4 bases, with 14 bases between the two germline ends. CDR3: CASSGLLGRTGELFF. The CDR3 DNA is TGTGCCAGCAGTGGTTTGTTAGGGCGCACCGGGGAGCTGTTTTTT.

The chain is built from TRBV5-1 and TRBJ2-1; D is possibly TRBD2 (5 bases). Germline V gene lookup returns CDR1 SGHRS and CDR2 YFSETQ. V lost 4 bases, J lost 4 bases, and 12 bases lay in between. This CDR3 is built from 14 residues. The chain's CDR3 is CASSATGEYNEQFF. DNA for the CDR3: TGCGCCAGCAGCGCTACCGGGGAATACAATGAGCAGTTCTTC.

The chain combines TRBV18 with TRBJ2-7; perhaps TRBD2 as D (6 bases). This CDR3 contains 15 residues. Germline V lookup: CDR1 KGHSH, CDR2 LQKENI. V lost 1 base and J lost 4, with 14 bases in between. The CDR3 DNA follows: TGTGCCAGCTCACCACTAGACACCGGGGGATACGAGCAGTACTTC. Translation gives CASSPLDTGGYEQYF.

The CDR3 nucleotides read TGTGCCAGCAGCCCGGAGACTAGCATCAACACCGGGGAGCTGTTTTTT. Protein product: CASSPETSINTGELFF. V is TRBV9 and J is TRBJ2-2; TRBD2 matches 7 bases. This CDR3 is 16 amino acids long. Germline V gene data show CDR1 as SGDLS and CDR2 as YYNGEE. Trimming took 4 bases from V and 2 from J; bases not matched to a gene: 8.

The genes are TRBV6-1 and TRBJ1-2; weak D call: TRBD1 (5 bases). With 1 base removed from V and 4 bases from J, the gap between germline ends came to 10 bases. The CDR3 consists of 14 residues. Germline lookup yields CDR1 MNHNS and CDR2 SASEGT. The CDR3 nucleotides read TGTGCCAGCAGTGAAGGGGGACTCCTCTATGGCTACACCTTC. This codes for CASSEGGLLYGYTF.

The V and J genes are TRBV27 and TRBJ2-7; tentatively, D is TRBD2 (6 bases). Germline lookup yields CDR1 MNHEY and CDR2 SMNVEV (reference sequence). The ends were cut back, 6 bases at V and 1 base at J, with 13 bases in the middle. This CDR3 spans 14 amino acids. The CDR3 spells CASRPSGPSYEQYF. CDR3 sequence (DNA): TGTGCCAGCAGGCCCAGCGGGCCTTCCTACGAGCAGTACTTC.

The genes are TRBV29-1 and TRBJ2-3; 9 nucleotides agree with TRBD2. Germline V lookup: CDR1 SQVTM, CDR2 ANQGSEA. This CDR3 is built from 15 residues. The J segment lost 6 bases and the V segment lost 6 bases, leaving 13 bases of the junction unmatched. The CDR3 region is CSVLTSGTPGDTQYF. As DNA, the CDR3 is TGCAGCGTCCTGACTAGCGGTACACCGGGGGATACGCAGTATTTT.

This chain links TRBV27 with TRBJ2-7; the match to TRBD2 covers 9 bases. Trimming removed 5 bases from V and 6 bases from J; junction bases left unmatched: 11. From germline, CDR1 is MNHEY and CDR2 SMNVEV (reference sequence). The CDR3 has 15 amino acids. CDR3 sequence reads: CASSLWGTSSGEQYF. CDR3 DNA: TGTGCCAGCAGTCTGTGGGGGACTAGCTCGGGCGAGCAGTACTTC.

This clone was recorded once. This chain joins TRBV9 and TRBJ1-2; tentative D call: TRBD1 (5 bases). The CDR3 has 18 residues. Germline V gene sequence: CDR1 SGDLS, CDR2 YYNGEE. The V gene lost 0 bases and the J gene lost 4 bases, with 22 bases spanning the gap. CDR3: CASSVVDNAPRAFYGYTF. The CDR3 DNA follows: TGTGCCAGCAGCGTAGTGGACAACGCCCCGAGGGCCTTCTATGGCTACACCTTC. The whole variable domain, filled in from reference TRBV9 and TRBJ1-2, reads DSGVTQTPKHLITATGQRVTLRCSPRSGDLSVYWYQQSLDQGLQFLIQYYNGEERAKGNILERFSAQQFPDLHSELNLSSLELGDSALYFCASSVVDNAPRAFYGYTFGSGTRLTVV.